These 3 T cell receptor beta chains came from one sample sequenced in a study of cytomegalovirus exposure and HLA in healthy donors. PCR amplification relied on 60 Vbeta primers (plus 13 Jbeta primers). The repertoire was sequenced with immunoSEQ multiplex PCR; TCRdb's copy has only in-frame clones and lacks some. The table lists about 130,000 clones. Sequenced input: PBMCs. The receptors here all came from a man aged 25 to 45 in good health and CMV-seronegative.

The CDR3: CASSGSGRHYGYTF. DNA of the CDR3: TGTGCCAGTAGTGGATCAGGGAGGCACTATGGCTACACCTTC. V gene TRBV19 combines with J gene TRBJ1-2; D might be TRBD1 (5 bases). The germline gives CDR1 LNHDA, CDR2 SQIVND (reference sequence). Trimming cost V 5 bases and J 3 bases, with 13 bases left between them. The CDR3 has 14 amino acids.

The chain joins TRBV6-1 to TRBJ1-5; D ambiguous. Trimming left V 2 bases short and J 0 bases short, with 11 bases between. CDR3 length equals 16 residues. Per the germline V gene, CDR1 is MNHNS and CDR2 is SASEGT. This CDR3 reads CASSEYSPYSNQPQHF. The CDR3, as DNA: TGTGCCAGCAGTGAATACAGCCCTTATAGCAATCAGCCCCAGCATTTT.

This chain uses TRBV7-3 with TRBJ2-1; TRBD2 matches 9 bases. The CDR3 runs 14 residues. The V gene end was trimmed by 2 bases and the J gene end by 6 bases; junction bases not matched to a gene: 2. CDR1 is SGHTA and CDR2 is FQGTGA in the germline V gene. The CDR3 DNA reads as TGTGCCAGCAGCTTACTAGCGGGAAGCAATGAGCAGTTCTTC. Residues: CASSLLAGSNEQFF.